This passage covers 5 T cell receptor beta chains from one sample sequenced in a study of blood T cell repertoires in COVID-19. The assay was immunoSEQ multiplex PCR, and TCRdb's table has in-frame clones only and misses some. The sample includes some 400,000 clones, approximately 91% seen only once; the top ten take about 0.86%. Sequencing used PBMCs or T cells enriched from blood (not recorded which). The origin of the receptors is a middle-aged woman who had been exposed to COVID-19.

V gene TRBV30 combines with J gene TRBJ1-5; D perhaps matches TRBD1 (5 bases). CDR3 length: 16 residues. Trimming left V 1 base short and J 6 bases short, with 19 bases between. CDR1 is GTSNPN, CDR2 SVGIG, per germline (reference sequence). The CDR3 DNA follows: TGTGCCTGGAGTGATTTCACCGGCAGGGCCGGTCAGCCCCAGCATTTT. Translation gives CAWSDFTGRAGQPQHF.

This chain joins TRBV7-9 and TRBJ2-6; TRBD1 matches at 7 bases. Germline values: CDR1 SEHNR, CDR2 FQNEAQ (reference sequence). The CDR3 loop spans 16 amino acids. Trimming at V came to 3 bases and at J to 0 bases, leaving 2 bases not matched to a gene. The CDR3 here is CASSFNRGSGANVLTF. CDR3 nucleotides: TGTGCCAGCAGCTTCAACAGGGGCTCTGGGGCCAACGTCCTGACTTTC.

The chain recombines TRBV5-4 with TRBJ2-5, with D possibly being TRBD1 (6 bases). Trimming cost V 3 bases and J 9 bases, with 15 bases left between them. CDR3 length equals 13 residues. Per the germline V gene, CDR1 is SGHNT and CDR2 is YYREEE (reference sequence). The CDR3 DNA is TGTGCCAGCAGCTCCGGGACACCCTCGCCCCAGTACTTC. Amino acids: CASSSGTPSPQYF.

The rearrangement links TRBV9 to TRBJ1-1; 7 positions match TRBD1. Trimming at V came to 4 bases and at J to 1 base, leaving 4 bases not matched to a gene. Germline V gene data show CDR1 as SGDLS and CDR2 as YYNGEE. This CDR3 contains 14 residues. In DNA form, the CDR3 reads TGTGCCAGCAGCTTGGGACAGTCGAACACTGAAGCTTTCTTT. Protein sequence: CASSLGQSNTEAFF.

The V call is TRBV18, the J call TRBJ2-1; D may be TRBD2 (8 bases). The CDR3 covers 14 residues. V gave up 6 bases and J gave up 8 bases, with 17 bases separating them. Per germline, CDR1 KGHSH and CDR2 LQKENI. The CDR3 bases are TGTGCCAGCTCCCAGGGGGGACTAGTCTATGAGCAGTTCTTC. Amino acid sequence: CASSQGGLVYEQFF.